This T cell receptor beta chain is from a study of blood T cells in healthy people across ages. Study results and limitations: Donor CMV infection status was unknown, possibly confounding age-related changes in expanded clonotypes. Among long-lived donors, naive CD4+ cells were more numerous and diversity higher than in aged donors. Without sorted subsets, naive and antigen-experienced compartments could not be conclusively compared.

Together with a sample-barcoded 5' primer, a J-beta primer mix was included in a second PCR lasting roughly 7 to 11 cycles. TCRdb analysed the 5' RACE reads with MiXCR anew, one entry per CDR3 protein. Of 650,000 to 1,000,000 distinct CDR3 sequences listed, about 36% are singletons. Unmatched junction bases numbered 4, after V lost 1 base and J lost 10 bases. Germline CDR1 is LGHNT and CDR2 is FRNRAP. The CDR3 totals 13 residues. A note on this clonotype: Antigen specificity is unknown.

The source of this sequence is a man between 18 and 35 years old in good health. The V gene is TRBV12-5, the J gene TRBJ1-1; 9 positions match TRBD1. The sequenced material came from blood. The CDR3 spells CASGLDLTGGAFF. CDR3 coding DNA: TGTGCTAGTGGTTTGGACCTGACAGGGGGAGCTTTCTTT.